These 26 T cell receptor beta chains were sequenced from one sample in a study of blood T cell repertoires in COVID-19. Assay used: immunoSEQ multiplex PCR; TCRdb lists only in-frame clones, some missing. The table has about 310,000 clones, roughly 89% seen once. Sample: PBMCs or T cells enriched from blood (not recorded which). These receptors all come from a woman younger than 35 who had recovered from COVID-19.

This chain uses TRBV5-6 with TRBJ1-1, with TRBD1 matching 8 bases. The V gene end was trimmed by 3 bases and the J gene end by 0 bases; junction bases not matched to a gene: 1. Germline V gene sequence: CDR1 SGHDT, CDR2 YYEEEE. The CDR3 has 14 residues. CDR3 DNA sequence: TGTGCCAGCAGCTGGGGACAGGTGAACACTGAAGCTTTCTTT. The encoded protein is CASSWGQVNTEAFF.

This clone was picked up a small number of times. The V call is TRBV5-1, the J call TRBJ1-6; possible D gene TRBD1, 5 bases. Trimming cost V 3 bases and J 10 bases, with 14 bases left between them. The CDR3 runs 14 residues. The V gene's germline CDR1 is SGHRS and CDR2 YFSETQ. For the CDR3, the DNA is TGCGCCAGCAGCTCGGAGACAGAAGGGTCACCCCTCCACTTT. Protein sequence: CASSSETEGSPLHF.

The chain is built from TRBV18 and TRBJ1-1; maybe TRBD1 (6 bases). The CDR3 has 14 residues. The V end was cut by 0 bases, the J end by 9 bases, with 14 bases between. Per germline, CDR1 KGHSH and CDR2 LQKENI. For the CDR3, the DNA is TGTGCCAGCTCACCACCCGCGGACAGTGGGAAAGCTTTCTTT. Its translation: CASSPPADSGKAFF.

This sequence joins TRBV5-1 and TRBJ2-5, with D possibly matching TRBD1 (6 bases). CDR3 length: 15 amino acids. Trimming took off 4 bases at V and 5 bases at J, with 18 bases between the two ends. From germline, CDR1 is SGHRS and CDR2 YFSETQ. CDR3 in amino acids: CASSVGEVGAETQYF. In DNA, the CDR3 is TGCGCCAGCAGCGTCGGTGAAGTGGGGGCTGAGACCCAGTACTTC.

The CDR3 coding sequence is TGTGCCAGCAGTGTCCTCACTAGCACAGATACGCAGTATTTT. It yields the protein CASSVLTSTDTQYF. This chain links TRBV7-3 with TRBJ2-3; no definite D call. V lost 6 bases and J lost 0, with 10 bases in between. The CDR3 length is 14 residues. Germline assignment: CDR1 SGHTA and CDR2 FQGTGA. Filled out from reference TRBV7-3 and TRBJ2-3, the complete variable domain reads GAGVSQTPSNKVTEKGKYVELRCDPISGHTALYWYRQSLGQGPEFLIYFQGTGAADDSGLPNDRFFAVRPEGSVSTLKIQRTERGDSAVYLCASSVLTSTDTQYFGPGTRLTVL.

This rearrangement joins TRBV19 to TRBJ1-5; D gene ambiguous. Trimming shortened V by 10 bases and J by 5 bases, and 12 bases separated the two germline ends. The CDR3 spans 12 residues. Per germline, CDR1 LNHDA and CDR2 SQIVND (reference sequence). The CDR3 sequence is CATSRPDQPQHF. CDR3 bases: TGTGCCACTTCCAGGCCCGATCAGCCCCAGCATTTT.

This clone was detected once. The chain links TRBV19 to TRBJ2-7; TRBD2 aligns across 8 bases. This CDR3 is built from 14 residues. Trimming at V came to 8 bases and at J to 3 bases, leaving 9 bases not matched to a gene. The germline CDR1 and CDR2 sequences are LNHDA and SQIVND (reference sequence). CDR3 loop: CASREGPVDYEQYF. CDR3 in DNA: TGTGCCAGTCGGGAGGGGCCAGTTGACTACGAGCAGTACTTC.

V is TRBV9 and J is TRBJ2-5, with D perhaps TRBD2 (5 bases). V lost 4 bases, J lost 1 base, and 8 bases lay in between. The CDR3 sequence is 13 residues long. Germline CDR1 reads SGDLS; CDR2 reads YYNGEE. CDR3 amino acids: CASSRTGQETQYF. As DNA, the CDR3 is TGTGCCAGCAGCCGGACTGGCCAAGAGACCCAGTACTTC.

This chain uses TRBV4-1 with TRBJ1-1; D is unclear. CDR3 length: 14 amino acids. Deletions cut 1 base from V and 1 base from J, with 7 bases between. Germline CDR1 reads MGHRA; CDR2 reads YSYEKL. The CDR3 sequence is CASSQAPGNTEAFF. The CDR3 DNA reads as TGCGCCAGCAGCCAAGCCCCCGGGAACACTGAAGCTTTCTTT.

This chain joins TRBV7-8 and TRBJ2-3, with TRBD2 identical over 10 bases. CDR3 size: 15 residues. Germline V gives CDR1 SGHVS, CDR2 FQNEAQ. Unmatched junction bases numbered 10, after V lost 5 bases and J lost 8 bases. CDR3 bases: TGTGCCAGCAGCCCTCTAGCGGGAGTTTCAGCTACGCAGTATTTT. It specifies CASSPLAGVSATQYF.

The chain recombines TRBV3-1 (or the pseudogene TRBV3-2) with TRBJ1-2, with 8 bases that match TRBD1. The junction had 8 bases not matched to a gene; V was cut back by 4 bases and J by 4 bases. Germline loops: CDR1 LGHDT, CDR2 YNNKEL (reference sequence). This CDR3 spans 15 amino acids. Here the CDR3 reads CASSPDRAVSYGYTF. As DNA, the CDR3 is TGTGCCAGCAGCCCGGACAGGGCCGTTAGCTATGGCTACACCTTC.

This chain joins TRBV10-3 and TRBJ1-3; 8 nucleotides line up with TRBD1. Losses at the gene ends were 5 bases for V and 6 bases for J; bases not matched to a gene: 6. There are 14 residues in the CDR3. Germline assignment: CDR1 ENHRY and CDR2 SYGVKD. The CDR3 bases are TGTGCCATCAGTCCGACAGGGGAGGAAAACACCATATATTTT. This gives the protein CAISPTGEENTIYF.

This clone was observed a single time. This chain links TRBV19 with TRBJ2-1; 9 bases align to TRBD2. CDR3 length equals 14 residues. Germline V CDR1 and CDR2: LNHDA, SQIVND (reference sequence). Trimming took 8 bases from V and 6 from J; bases not matched to a gene: 8. CDR3 region: CASGIAGVSNEQFF. The CDR3 DNA reads as TGTGCCAGTGGCATAGCGGGGGTGAGCAATGAGCAGTTCTTC.

The rearrangement uses TRBV5-1 and TRBJ1-2, with 9 bases lining up with TRBD1. Germline V gene sequence: CDR1 SGHRS, CDR2 YFSETQ. This CDR3 is 15 amino acids long. The junction had 8 bases not matched to a gene; V was cut back by 1 base and J by 7 bases. CDR3 sequence: CASSLQPGTGSGYTF. In DNA, the CDR3 is TGCGCCAGCAGCTTGCAACCCGGGACAGGGAGTGGCTACACCTTC.

This clone was found once. This chain links TRBV7-2 with TRBJ1-4, with D unclear. V was pared by 1 base and J by 6 bases, with 9 bases between. The CDR3 sequence is 14 residues long. CDR1 is SGHTA, CDR2 FQGNSA, per germline. As DNA, the CDR3 is TGTGCCAGCAGCTTAGGTACTGCGGATGAAAAACTGTTTTTT. Its translation is CASSLGTADEKLFF.

The genes are TRBV28 and TRBJ1-2; D is unclear. CDR1 MDHEN and CDR2 SYDVKM come from the germline V gene. The CDR3 contains 13 residues. The germline V and J ends were trimmed by 4 bases and 6 bases, with 12 bases remaining between them. CDR3 loop: CASSSLRAHGYTF. The CDR3 nucleotides read TGTGCCAGCAGTTCATTGCGGGCGCATGGCTACACCTTC.

The chain uses TRBV3-1 (or the pseudogene TRBV3-2) and TRBJ2-7, with 8 bases lining up with TRBD2. V was clipped by 1 base and J by 0 bases; unmatched bases: 5. CDR1 and CDR2 from the germline V gene are LGHDT and YNNKEL (reference sequence). The length of the CDR3 is 16 residues. The CDR3 region has the DNA TGTGCCAGCAGCCAAGGCTGGAGCGGGGGCTCCTACGAGCAGTACTTC. This sequence encodes CASSQGWSGGSYEQYF.

The V gene is TRBV9, the J gene TRBJ2-2, with 7 nucleotides matching TRBD1. Germline CDR1 SGDLS, CDR2 YYNGEE. The V gene end was trimmed by 0 bases and the J gene end by 6 bases; junction bases not matched to a gene: 5. The CDR3 length is 15 residues. The CDR3, as DNA: TGTGCCAGCAGCGTAGAGGGGGCGGTCCCCGGGGAGCTGTTTTTT. It translates to CASSVEGAVPGELFF. Looking up the rest from reference TRBV9 and TRBJ2-2 gives the full variable domain: DSGVTQTPKHLITATGQRVTLRCSPRSGDLSVYWYQQSLDQGLQFLIQYYNGEERAKGNILERFSAQQFPDLHSELNLSSLELGDSALYFCASSVEGAVPGELFFGEGSRLTVL.

This clone was seen only once. The chain couples TRBV24-1 to TRBJ2-3, with unresolved D. Trimming pared 10 bases from V and 0 bases from J, leaving 13 bases between. The CDR3 spans 14 residues. From germline, CDR1 is KGHDR and CDR2 SFDVKD. In DNA form, the CDR3 reads TGTGCCACGCGAGGAGACCCTAGCACAGATACGCAGTATTTT. Amino acids: CATRGDPSTDTQYF.

Regarding this clone: Other DNA sequences in this sample translate to the same CDR3. The rearrangement uses TRBV6-5 and TRBJ2-7; D is perhaps TRBD1 (6 bases). CDR1 and CDR2 (germline): MNHEY, SVGAGI. The V end was cut by 6 bases, the J end by 3 bases, with 9 bases between. The CDR3 is made up of 12 amino acids. The CDR3, as DNA: TGTGCCAGCAGCAGGGGTGGCTACGAGCAGTACTTC. Its protein product is CASSRGGYEQYF.

The gene calls are TRBV9 and TRBJ1-3, with TRBD1 matching over 7 bases. This CDR3 has 16 amino acids. The V segment lost 0 bases and the J segment 9 bases; nucleotides outside the gene matches: 12. CDR1 is SGDLS and CDR2 is YYNGEE in the germline V gene. Here the CDR3 reads CASSVAPNRDSRTIYF. DNA for the CDR3: TGTGCCAGCAGCGTAGCCCCTAACCGGGACAGCCGCACCATATATTTT.

This chain connects TRBV27 to TRBJ1-4, with 7 bases aligning to TRBD1. The V gene end was trimmed by 4 bases and the J gene end by 7 bases; junction bases not matched to a gene: 6. Germline CDR1 and CDR2: MNHEY and SMNVEV (reference sequence). There are 14 residues in the CDR3. The CDR3 region is CASSSDRIFEKLFF. CDR3 DNA sequence: TGTGCCAGCAGTTCGGACAGGATATTTGAAAAACTGTTTTTT.

V is TRBV7-9 and J is TRBJ2-1; TRBD2 agrees at 7 bases. This CDR3 spans 17 amino acids. CDR1 and CDR2 from the germline V gene are SEHNR and FQNEAQ (reference sequence). The junction had 8 bases not matched to a gene; V was cut back by 3 bases and J by 0 bases. The CDR3 sequence: CASSFDLPGGSYNEQFF. DNA for the CDR3: TGTGCCAGCAGCTTTGATCTCCCGGGAGGCTCCTACAATGAGCAGTTCTTC. Complete variable domain (other parts from reference TRBV7-9 and TRBJ2-1): DTGVSQNPRHKITKRGQNVTFRCDPISEHNRLYWYRQTLGQGPEFLTYFQNEAQLEKSRLLSDRFSAERPKGSFSTLEIQRTEQGDSAMYLCASSFDLPGGSYNEQFFGPGTRLTVL.

V and J are TRBV6-5 and TRBJ1-2; D is perhaps TRBD1 (6 bases). Trimming shortened V by 3 bases and J by 5 bases, and 13 bases separated the two germline ends. CDR1 is MNHEY and CDR2 is SVGAGI in the germline V gene. This CDR3 spans 14 amino acids. The CDR3 spells CASSYSGQLYGYTF. The CDR3 DNA reads as TGTGCCAGCAGTTATTCCGGACAGTTGTATGGCTACACCTTC.

The V gene is TRBV3-1 (or the pseudogene TRBV3-2), the J gene TRBJ2-7; possibly TRBD2 for D (6 bases). The V end lost 8 bases, the J end lost 4 bases, and 12 bases lay between the germline ends. The germline V gene encodes CDR1 LGHDT and CDR2 YNNKEL (reference sequence). This CDR3 spans 12 amino acids. The CDR3 bases are TGTGCCAGCTCCCGGGGGTGGTACGAGCAGTACTTC. The encoded protein is CASSRGWYEQYF.

The J gene is TRBJ1-1, the V gene TRBV28; D not certain. This CDR3 region has 13 residues. Deletions cut 1 base from V and 3 bases from J, with 6 bases between. Germline V gene sequence: CDR1 MDHEN, CDR2 SYDVKM. CDR3 amino acids: CASSLYRYTEAFF. The CDR3 bases are TGTGCCAGCAGTTTATACAGATACACTGAAGCTTTCTTT. The entire variable domain, with the rest obtained from reference TRBV28 and TRBJ1-1, is as follows: DVKVTQSSRYLVKRTGEKVFLECVQDMDHENMFWYRQDPGLGLRLIYFSYDVKMKEKGDIPEGYSVSREKKERFSLILESASTNQTSMYLCASSLYRYTEAFFGQGTRLTVV.